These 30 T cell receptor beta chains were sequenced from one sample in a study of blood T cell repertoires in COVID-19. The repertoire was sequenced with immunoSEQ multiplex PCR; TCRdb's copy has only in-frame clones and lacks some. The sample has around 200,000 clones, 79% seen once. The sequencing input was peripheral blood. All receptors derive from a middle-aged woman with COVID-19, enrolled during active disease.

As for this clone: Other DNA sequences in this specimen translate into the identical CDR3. CDR3 region: CASSIGASYEQYF. The DNA of the CDR3 is TGTGCCAGTAGTATAGGGGCCTCCTACGAGCAGTACTTC. The V and J genes are TRBV19 and TRBJ2-7, with D hard to call. The CDR3 totals 13 residues. The V end lost 1 base, the J end lost 0 bases, and 4 bases lay between the germline ends. The germline V gene has CDR1 LNHDA and CDR2 SQIVND (reference sequence).

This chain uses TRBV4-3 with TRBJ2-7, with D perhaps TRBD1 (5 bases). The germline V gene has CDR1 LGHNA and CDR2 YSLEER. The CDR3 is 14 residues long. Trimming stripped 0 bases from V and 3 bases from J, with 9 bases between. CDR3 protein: CASSQDSDSYEQYF. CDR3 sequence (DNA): TGCGCCAGCAGCCAAGATTCAGACAGCTACGAGCAGTACTTC.

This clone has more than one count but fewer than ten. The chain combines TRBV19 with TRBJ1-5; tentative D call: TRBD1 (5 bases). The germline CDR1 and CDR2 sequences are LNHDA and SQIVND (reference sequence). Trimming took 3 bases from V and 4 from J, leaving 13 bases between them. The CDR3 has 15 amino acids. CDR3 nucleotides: TGTGCCAGTAGTATCGGCAGGGATCCTAATCAGCCCCAGCATTTT. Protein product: CASSIGRDPNQPQHF.

The DNA of the CDR3 is TGTGCCAGCAGTTACTCGATCGGGTACGGCGGTGGCTACACCTTC. It is translated as CASSYSIGYGGGYTF. The gene calls are TRBV6-5 and TRBJ1-2, with D unclear. Germline V gene lookup returns CDR1 MNHEY and CDR2 SVGAGI. This CDR3 spans 15 amino acids. The V end lost 0 bases, the J end lost 7 bases, and 15 bases lay between the germline ends.

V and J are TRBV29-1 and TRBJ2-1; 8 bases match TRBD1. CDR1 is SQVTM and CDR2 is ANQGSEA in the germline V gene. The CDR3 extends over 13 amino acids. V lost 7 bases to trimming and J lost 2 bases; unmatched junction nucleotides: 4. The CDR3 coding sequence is TGCAGCGGACAGGGGAACCCCTACAATGAGCAGTTCTTC. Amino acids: CSGQGNPYNEQFF.

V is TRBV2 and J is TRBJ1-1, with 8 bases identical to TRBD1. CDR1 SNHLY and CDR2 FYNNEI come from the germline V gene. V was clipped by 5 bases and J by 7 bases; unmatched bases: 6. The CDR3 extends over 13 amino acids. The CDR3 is CASSTDRGHEAFF. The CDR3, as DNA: TGTGCCAGCAGTACCGACAGGGGCCATGAAGCTTTCTTT.

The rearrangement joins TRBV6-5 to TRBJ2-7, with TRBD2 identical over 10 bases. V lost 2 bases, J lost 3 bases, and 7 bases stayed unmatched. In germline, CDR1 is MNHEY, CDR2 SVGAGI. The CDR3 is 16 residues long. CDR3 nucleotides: TGTGCCAGCAGTTACGGGGGACTAGCGAGGCACTACGAGCAGTACTTC. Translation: CASSYGGLARHYEQYF.

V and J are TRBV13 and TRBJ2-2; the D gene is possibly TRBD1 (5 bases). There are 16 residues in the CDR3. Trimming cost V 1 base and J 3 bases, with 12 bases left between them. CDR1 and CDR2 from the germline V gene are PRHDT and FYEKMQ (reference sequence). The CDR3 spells CASSLVDRSHTGELFF. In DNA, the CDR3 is TGTGCCAGCAGCTTAGTCGACAGATCCCACACCGGGGAGCTGTTTTTT. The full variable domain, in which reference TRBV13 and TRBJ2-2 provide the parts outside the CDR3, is AAGVIQSPRHLIKEKRETATLKCYPIPRHDTVYWYQQGPGQDPQFLISFYEKMQSDKGSIPDRFSAQQFSDYHSELNMSSLELGDSALYFCASSLVDRSHTGELFFGEGSRLTVL.

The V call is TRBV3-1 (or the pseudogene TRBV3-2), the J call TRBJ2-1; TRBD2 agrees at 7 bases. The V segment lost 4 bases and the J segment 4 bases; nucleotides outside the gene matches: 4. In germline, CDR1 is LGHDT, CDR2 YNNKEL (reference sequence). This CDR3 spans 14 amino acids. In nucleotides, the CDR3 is TGTGCCAGCAGCCTGCTAGCGGCGTACAATGAGCAGTTCTTC. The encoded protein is CASSLLAAYNEQFF.

CDR3 sequence: CASSQSAPQRVDSNQPQHF. The CDR3 DNA is TGTGCCAGCAGCCAATCGGCACCCCAACGGGTCGATAGCAATCAGCCCCAGCATTTT. This chain connects TRBV16 to TRBJ1-5; D is unclear. Germline-derived CDR1 and CDR2 are KGHSY and FQNENV. The CDR3 is 19 residues long. The germline V and J ends were trimmed by 0 bases and 0 bases, with 18 bases remaining between them.

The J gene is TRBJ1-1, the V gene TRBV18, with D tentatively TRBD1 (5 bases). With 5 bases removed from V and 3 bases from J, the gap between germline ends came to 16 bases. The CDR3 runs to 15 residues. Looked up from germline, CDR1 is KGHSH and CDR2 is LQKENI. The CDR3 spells CASSKRRGTDTEAFF. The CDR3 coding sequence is TGTGCCAGCTCAAAGCGTAGGGGTACGGACACTGAAGCTTTCTTT.

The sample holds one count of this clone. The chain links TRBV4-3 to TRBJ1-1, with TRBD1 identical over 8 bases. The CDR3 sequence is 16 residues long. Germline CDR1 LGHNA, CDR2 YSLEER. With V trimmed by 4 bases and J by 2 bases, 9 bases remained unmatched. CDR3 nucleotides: TGCGCCAGCAGCCCGGGACAGGTTTACGGAAACACTGAAGCTTTCTTT. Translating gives CASSPGQVYGNTEAFF.

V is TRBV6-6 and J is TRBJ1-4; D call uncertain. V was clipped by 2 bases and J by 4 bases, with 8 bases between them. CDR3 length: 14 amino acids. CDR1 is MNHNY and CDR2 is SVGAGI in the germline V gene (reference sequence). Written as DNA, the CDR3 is TGTGCCAGCAGTTACGGTCACAGTAATGAAAAACTGTTTTTT. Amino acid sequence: CASSYGHSNEKLFF.

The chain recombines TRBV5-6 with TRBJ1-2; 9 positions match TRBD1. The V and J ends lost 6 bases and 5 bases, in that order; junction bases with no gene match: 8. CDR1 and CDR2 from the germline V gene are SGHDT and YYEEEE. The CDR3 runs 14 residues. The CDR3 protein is CASTRGTGKYGYTF. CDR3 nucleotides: TGTGCCAGCACCCGGGGGACAGGGAAGTATGGCTACACCTTC.

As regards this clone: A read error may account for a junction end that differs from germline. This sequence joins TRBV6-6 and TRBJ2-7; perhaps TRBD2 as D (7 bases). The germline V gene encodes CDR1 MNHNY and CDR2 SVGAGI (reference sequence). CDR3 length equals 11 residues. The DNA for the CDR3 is TGTGCCAGCGGGGGGGGGCCGCCGGAAAACTTC. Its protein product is CASGGGPPENF.

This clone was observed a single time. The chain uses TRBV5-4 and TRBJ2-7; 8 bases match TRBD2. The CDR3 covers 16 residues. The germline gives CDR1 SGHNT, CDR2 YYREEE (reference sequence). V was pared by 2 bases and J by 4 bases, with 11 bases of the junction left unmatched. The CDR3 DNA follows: TGTGCCAGCAGCTTAGGGGGGACTAGTGGGGTTTACGAGCAGTACTTC. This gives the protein CASSLGGTSGVYEQYF.

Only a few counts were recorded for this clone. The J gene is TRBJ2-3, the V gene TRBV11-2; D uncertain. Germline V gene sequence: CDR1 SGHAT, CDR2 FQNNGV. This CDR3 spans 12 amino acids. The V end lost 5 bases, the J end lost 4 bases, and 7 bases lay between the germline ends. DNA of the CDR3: TGTGCCAGCAGCCGAGAGGCAGATACGCAGTATTTT. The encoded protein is CASSREADTQYF. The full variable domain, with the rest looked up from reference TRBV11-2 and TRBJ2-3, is EAGVAQSPRYKIIEKRQSVAFWCNPISGHATLYWYQQILGQGPKLLIQFQNNGVVDDSQLPKDRFSAERLKGVDSTLKIQPAKLEDSAVYLCASSREADTQYFGPGTRLTVL.

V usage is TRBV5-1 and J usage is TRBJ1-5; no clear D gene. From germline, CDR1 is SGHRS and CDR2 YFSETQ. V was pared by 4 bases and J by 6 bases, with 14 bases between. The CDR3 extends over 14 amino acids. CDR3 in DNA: TGCGCCAGCAGCCAGATGGGAGGCGGTCAGCCCCAGCATTTT. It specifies CASSQMGGGQPQHF.

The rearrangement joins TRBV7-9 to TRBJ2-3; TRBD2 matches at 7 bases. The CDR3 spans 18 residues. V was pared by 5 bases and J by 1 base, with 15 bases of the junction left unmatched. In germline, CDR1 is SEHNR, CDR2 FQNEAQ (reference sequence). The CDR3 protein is CASSLGNFWGGGTDTQYF. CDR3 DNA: TGTGCCAGCAGCCTAGGGAACTTTTGGGGGGGAGGCACAGATACGCAGTATTTT.

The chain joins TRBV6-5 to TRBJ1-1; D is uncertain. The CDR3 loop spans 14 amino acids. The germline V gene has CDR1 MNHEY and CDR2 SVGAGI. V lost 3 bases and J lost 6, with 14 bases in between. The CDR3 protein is CASSYTSQPSEAFF. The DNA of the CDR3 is TGTGCCAGCAGTTATACTAGTCAGCCTTCTGAAGCTTTCTTT.

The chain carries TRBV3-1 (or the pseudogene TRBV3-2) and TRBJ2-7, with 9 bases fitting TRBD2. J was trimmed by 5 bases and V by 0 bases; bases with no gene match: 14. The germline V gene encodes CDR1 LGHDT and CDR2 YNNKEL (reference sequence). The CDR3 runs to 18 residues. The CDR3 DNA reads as TGTGCCAGCAGCCAAGATGGGATAGCGGGAGAAAAGGCTCACGAGCAGTACTTC. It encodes CASSQDGIAGEKAHEQYF.

CDR3: CASRHGASSGNTIYF. CDR3 DNA: TGCGCCAGCAGACACGGAGCCAGCTCTGGAAACACCATATATTTT. J is TRBJ1-3 and V is TRBV5-1, with no clear D. CDR3 length: 15 residues. Trimming left V 5 bases short and J 0 bases short, with 12 bases between. Germline CDR1 SGHRS, CDR2 YFSETQ. The whole variable domain, remainder taken from reference TRBV5-1 and TRBJ1-3, is KAGVTQTPRYLIKTRGQQVTLSCSPISGHRSVSWYQQTPGQGLQFLFEYFSETQRNKGNFPGRFSGRQFSNSRSEMNVSTLELGDSALYLCASRHGASSGNTIYFGEGSWLTVV.

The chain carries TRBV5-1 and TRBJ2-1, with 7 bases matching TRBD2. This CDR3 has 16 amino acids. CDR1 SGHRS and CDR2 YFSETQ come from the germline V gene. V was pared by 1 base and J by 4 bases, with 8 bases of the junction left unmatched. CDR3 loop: CASSLSQGGGYNEQFF. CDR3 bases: TGCGCCAGCAGCTTGAGCCAAGGCGGGGGTTACAATGAGCAGTTCTTC.

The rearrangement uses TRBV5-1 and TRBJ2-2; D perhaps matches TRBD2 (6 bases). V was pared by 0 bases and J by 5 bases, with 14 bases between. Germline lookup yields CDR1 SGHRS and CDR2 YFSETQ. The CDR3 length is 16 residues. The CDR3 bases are TGCGCCAGCAGCTTGGTTTTCGGGGGTGAGACCGGGGAGCTGTTTTTT. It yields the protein CASSLVFGGETGELFF.

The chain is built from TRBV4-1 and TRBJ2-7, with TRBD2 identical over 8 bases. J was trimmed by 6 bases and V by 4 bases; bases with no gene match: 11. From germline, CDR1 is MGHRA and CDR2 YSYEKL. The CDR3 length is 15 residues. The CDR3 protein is CASSRPGLGVFEQYF. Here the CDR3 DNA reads TGCGCCAGCAGCCGGCCGGGACTAGGTGTATTCGAGCAGTACTTC.

Here the CDR3 DNA reads TGTGCCAGCAGTTTAGGTAGTGGAGAGACCCAGTACTTC. Its protein is CASSLGSGETQYF. The chain employs TRBV12-3 or TRBV12-4 and TRBJ2-5, with no clear D. This CDR3 contains 13 residues. Trimming cost V 1 base and J 4 bases, with 7 bases left between them.

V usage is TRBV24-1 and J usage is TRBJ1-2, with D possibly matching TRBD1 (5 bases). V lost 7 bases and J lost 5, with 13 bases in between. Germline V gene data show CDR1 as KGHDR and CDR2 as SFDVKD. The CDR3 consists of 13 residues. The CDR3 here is CATSPGGGYGYTF. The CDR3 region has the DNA TGTGCCACCAGCCCCGGGGGGGGTTATGGCTACACCTTC.

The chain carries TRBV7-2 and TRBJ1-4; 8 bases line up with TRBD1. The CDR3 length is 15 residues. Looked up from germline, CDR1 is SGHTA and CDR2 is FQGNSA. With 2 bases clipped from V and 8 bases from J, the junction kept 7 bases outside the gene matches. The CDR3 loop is CASSLSAGGGEKLFF. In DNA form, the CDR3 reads TGTGCCAGCAGCTTAAGTGCAGGGGGCGGCGAAAAACTGTTTTTT.

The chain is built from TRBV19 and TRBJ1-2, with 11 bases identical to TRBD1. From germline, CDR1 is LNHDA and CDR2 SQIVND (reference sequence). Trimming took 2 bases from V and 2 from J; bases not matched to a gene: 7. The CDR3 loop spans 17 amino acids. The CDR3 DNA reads TGTGCCAGTAGTATACCGGACAGGGGGCGCTGGAACTATGGCTACACCTTC. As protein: CASSIPDRGRWNYGYTF.

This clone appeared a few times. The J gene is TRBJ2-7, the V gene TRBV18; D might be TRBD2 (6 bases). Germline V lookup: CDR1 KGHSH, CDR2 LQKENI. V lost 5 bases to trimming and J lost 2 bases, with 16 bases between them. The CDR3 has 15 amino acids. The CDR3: CASSAAGPRPYEQYF. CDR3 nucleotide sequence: TGTGCCAGCTCAGCCGCGGGGCCCCGTCCCTACGAGCAGTACTTC. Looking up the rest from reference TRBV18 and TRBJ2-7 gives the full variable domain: NAGVMQNPRHLVRRRGQEARLRCSPMKGHSHVYWYRQLPEEGLKFMVYLQKENIIDESGMPKERFSAEFPKEGPSILRIQQVVRGDSAAYFCASSAAGPRPYEQYFGPGTRLTVT.